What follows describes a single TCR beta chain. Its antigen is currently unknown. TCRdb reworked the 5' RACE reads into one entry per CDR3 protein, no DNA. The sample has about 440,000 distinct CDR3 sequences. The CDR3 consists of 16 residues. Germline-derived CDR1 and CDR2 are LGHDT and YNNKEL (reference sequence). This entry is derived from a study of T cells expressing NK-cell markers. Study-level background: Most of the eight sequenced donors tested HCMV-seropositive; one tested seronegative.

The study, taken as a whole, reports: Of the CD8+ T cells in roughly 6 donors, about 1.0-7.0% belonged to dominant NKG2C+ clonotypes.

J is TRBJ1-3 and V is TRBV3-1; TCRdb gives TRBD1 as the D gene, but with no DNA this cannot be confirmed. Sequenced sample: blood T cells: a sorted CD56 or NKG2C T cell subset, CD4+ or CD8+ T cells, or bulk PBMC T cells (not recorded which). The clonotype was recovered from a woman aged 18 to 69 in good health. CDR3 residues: CASSQGGRISGNTIYF. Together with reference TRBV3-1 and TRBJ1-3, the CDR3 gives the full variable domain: DTAVSQTPKYLVTQMGNDKSIKCEQNLGHDTMYWYKQDSKKFLKIMFSYNNKELIINETVPNRFSPKSPDKAHLNLHINSLELGDSAVYFCASSQGGRISGNTIYFGEGSWLTVV.